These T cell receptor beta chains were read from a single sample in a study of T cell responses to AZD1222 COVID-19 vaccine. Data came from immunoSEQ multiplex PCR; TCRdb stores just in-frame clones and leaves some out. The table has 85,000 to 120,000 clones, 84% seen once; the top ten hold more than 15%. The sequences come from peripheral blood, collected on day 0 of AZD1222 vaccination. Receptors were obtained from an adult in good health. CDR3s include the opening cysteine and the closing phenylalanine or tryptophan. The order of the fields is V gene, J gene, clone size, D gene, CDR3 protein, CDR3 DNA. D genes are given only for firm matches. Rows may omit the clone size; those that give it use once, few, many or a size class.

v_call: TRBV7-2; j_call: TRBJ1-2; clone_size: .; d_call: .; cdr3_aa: CASRNTEAGASGYTF; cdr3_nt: TGTGCCAGCAGAAACACAGAGGCAGGGGCAAGTGGCTACACCTTC
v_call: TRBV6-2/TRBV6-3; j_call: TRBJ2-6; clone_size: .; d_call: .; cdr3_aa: CASSRTLSGANVLTF; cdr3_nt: TGTGCCAGCAGTCGGACACTCTCTGGGGCCAACGTCCTGACTTTC
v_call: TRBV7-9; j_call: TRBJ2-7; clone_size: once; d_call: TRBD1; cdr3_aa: CASSSRDRTYEQYF; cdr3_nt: TGTGCCAGCAGCTCCCGGGACAGAACCTACGAGCAGTACTTC
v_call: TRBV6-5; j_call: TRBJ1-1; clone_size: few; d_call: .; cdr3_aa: CASSYSGKNTEAFF; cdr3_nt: TGTGCCAGCAGTTACTCGGGGAAGAACACTGAAGCTTTCTTT
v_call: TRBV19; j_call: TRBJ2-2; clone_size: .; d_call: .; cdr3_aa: CASSTGWTASWNTGELFF; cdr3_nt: TGTGCCAGTAGTACGGGTTGGACAGCTTCTTGGAACACCGGGGAGCTGTTTTTT
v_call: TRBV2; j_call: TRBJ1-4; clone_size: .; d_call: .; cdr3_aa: CASKFETGGEKLFF; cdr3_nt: TGTGCCAGCAAATTCGAGACAGGAGGTGAAAAACTGTTTTTT
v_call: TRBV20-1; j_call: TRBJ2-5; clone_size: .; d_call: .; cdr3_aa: CSAKEGRSQYF; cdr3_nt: TGCAGTGCAAAGGAGGGACGCAGCCAGTACTTC
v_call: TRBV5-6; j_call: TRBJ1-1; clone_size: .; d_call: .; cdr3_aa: CASSLEGGDTEAFF; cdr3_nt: TGTGCCAGCAGCTTGGAAGGTGGGGACACTGAAGCTTTCTTT
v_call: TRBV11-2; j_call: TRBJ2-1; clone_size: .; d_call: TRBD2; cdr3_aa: CASSLVASGGAGNKFF; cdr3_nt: TGTGCCAGCAGCTTAGTGGCTAGCGGGGGGGCCGGGAATAAGTTCTTC
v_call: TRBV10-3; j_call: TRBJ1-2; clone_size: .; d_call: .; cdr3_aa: CAISPGEIYYGYTF; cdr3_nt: TGTGCCATCAGCCCAGGGGAGATTTACTATGGCTACACCTTC
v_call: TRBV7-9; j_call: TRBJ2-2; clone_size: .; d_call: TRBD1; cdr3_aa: CASSLATRTGAGELFF; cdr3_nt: TGTGCCAGCAGCTTAGCTACCAGGACAGGGGCCGGGGAGCTGTTTTTT
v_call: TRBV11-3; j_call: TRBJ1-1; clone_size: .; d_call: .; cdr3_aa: CASRLGGTEAFF; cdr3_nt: TGTGCCAGCAGATTAGGGGGTACTGAAGCTTTCTTT
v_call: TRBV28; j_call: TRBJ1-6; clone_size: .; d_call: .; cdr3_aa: CASRYTGSSYNSPLHF; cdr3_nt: TGTGCCAGCAGATATACAGGGAGCTCCTATAATTCACCCCTCCACTTT
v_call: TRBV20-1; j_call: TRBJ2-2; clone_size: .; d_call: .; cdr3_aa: CSASGDTGELFF; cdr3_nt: TGCAGTGCTAGTGGTGACACCGGGGAGCTGTTTTTT
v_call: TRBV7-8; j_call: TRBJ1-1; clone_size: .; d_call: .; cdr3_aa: CASSLASGRAEAFF; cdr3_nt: TGTGCCAGCAGCTTAGCGAGTGGGCGGGCTGAAGCTTTCTTT
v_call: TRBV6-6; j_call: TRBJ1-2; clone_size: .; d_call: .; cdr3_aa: CASSPWRVNYGYTF; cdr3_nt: TGTGCCAGCAGCCCGTGGCGGGTTAACTATGGCTACACCTTC
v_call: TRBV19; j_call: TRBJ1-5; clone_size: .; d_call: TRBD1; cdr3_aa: CASSPGQGSIQPQHF; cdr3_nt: TGTGCCAGTAGTCCTGGACAGGGGAGCATTCAGCCCCAGCATTTT
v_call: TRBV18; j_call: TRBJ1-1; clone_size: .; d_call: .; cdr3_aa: CASSAGEGTEAFF; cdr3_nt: TGTGCCAGCTCGGCGGGGGAGGGCACTGAAGCTTTCTTT
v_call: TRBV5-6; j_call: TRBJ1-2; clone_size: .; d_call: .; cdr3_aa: CASSEPRGPNYGYTF; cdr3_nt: TGTGCCAGCAGCGAACCTAGGGGACCAAACTATGGCTACACCTTC
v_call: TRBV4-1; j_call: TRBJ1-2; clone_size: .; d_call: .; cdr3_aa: CASSHATGYGYTF; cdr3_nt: TGCGCCAGCAGCCATGCCACAGGGTATGGCTACACCTTC
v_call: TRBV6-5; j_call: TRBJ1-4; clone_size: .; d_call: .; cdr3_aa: CASTRTANNEKLFF; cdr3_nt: TGTGCCAGCACCCGGACGGCCAATAATGAAAAACTGTTTTTT
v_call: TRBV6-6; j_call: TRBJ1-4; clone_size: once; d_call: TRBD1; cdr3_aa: CASSPLHPGQRNEKLFF; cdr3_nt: TGTGCCAGCAGTCCCTTACACCCGGGACAGCGTAATGAAAAACTGTTTTTT
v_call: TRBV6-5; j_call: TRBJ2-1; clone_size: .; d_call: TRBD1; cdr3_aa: CASSRTGRTYNEQFF; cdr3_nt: TGTGCCAGCAGCCGGACAGGGCGGACCTACAATGAGCAGTTCTTC
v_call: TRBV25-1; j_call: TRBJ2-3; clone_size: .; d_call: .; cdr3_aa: CASSVRGTDTQYF; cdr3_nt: TGTGCCAGCAGTGTACGGGGCACAGATACGCAGTATTTT
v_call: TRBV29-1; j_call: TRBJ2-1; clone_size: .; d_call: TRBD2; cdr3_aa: CSVEMSGGGFSYNEQFF; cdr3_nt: TGCAGCGTTGAAATGAGCGGGGGGGGATTCTCCTACAATGAGCAGTTCTTC
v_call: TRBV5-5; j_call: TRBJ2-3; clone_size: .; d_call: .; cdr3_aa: CASSPSVGTDTQYF; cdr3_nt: TGTGCCAGCAGCCCTAGCGTGGGCACAGATACGCAGTATTTT
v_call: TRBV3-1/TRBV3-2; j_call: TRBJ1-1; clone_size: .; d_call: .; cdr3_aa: CASSRNRVGNTEAFF; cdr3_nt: TGTGCCAGCAGCCGTAACAGGGTTGGTAACACTGAAGCTTTCTTT
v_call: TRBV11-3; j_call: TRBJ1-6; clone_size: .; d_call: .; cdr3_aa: CASSDPGLINSPLHF; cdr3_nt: TGTGCCAGCAGCGACCCGGGACTGATAAATTCACCCCTCCACTTT
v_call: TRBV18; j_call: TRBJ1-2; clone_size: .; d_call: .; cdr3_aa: CASSPLGPLASYTF; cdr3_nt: TGTGCCAGCTCACCACTAGGACCCCTCGCAAGCTACACCTTC
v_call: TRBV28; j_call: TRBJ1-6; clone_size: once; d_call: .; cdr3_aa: CASSEVLNSPLHF; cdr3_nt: TGTGCCAGCAGCGAGGTGCTTAATTCACCCCTCCACTTT
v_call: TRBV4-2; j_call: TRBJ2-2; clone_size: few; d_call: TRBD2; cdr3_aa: CASSHTTSGSITGELFF; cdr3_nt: TGTGCCAGCAGCCATACCACTAGCGGGAGTATCACCGGGGAGCTGTTTTTT
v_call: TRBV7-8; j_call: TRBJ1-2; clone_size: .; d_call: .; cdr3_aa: CASSPEGILSYGYTF; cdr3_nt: TGTGCCAGCAGCCCAGAGGGAATACTCTCCTATGGCTACACCTTC
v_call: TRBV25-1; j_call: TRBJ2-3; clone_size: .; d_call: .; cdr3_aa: CASSDTGISTDTQYF; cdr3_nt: TGTGCCAGCAGTGACACAGGGATTAGCACAGATACGCAGTATTTT
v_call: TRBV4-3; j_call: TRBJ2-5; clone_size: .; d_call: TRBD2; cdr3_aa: CASSQAYSGGNSRETQYF; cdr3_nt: TGCGCCAGCAGCCAAGCCTACTCGGGGGGGAACAGTAGAGAGACCCAGTACTTC
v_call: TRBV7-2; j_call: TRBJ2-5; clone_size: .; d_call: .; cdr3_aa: CASSTVAGETQYF; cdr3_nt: TGTGCCAGCAGCACGGTGGCGGGGGAGACCCAGTACTTC
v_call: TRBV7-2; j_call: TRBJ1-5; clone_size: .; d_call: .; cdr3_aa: CASSLASVGQPQHF; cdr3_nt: TGTGCCAGCAGCTTAGCCTCGGTTGGTCAGCCCCAGCATTTT
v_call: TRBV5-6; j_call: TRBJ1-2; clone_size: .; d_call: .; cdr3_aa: CASSNYQGNYGYTF; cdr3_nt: TGTGCCAGCAGCAATTATCAGGGGAACTATGGCTACACCTTC
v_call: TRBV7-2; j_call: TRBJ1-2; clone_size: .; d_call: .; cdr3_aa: CASSPSHPYGYTF; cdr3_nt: TGTGCCAGCAGCCCCAGTCATCCCTATGGCTACACCTTC
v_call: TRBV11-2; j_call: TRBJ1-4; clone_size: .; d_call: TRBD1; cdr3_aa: CASSFRAGGEKLFF; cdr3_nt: TGTGCCAGCAGCTTTCGGGCAGGGGGGGAAAAACTGTTTTTT
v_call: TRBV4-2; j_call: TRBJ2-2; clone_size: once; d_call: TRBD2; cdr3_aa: CASSQGAGGSNTGELFF; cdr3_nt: TGTGCCAGCAGCCAGGGAGCGGGGGGCTCGAACACCGGGGAGCTGTTTTTT